Listed below are T cell receptor beta chains from one sample, sequenced in a study of tumor-infiltrating lymphocytes in localized non-small cell lung cancer. Only in-frame clones appear in the TCRdb table, and some are missing; sequencing was by immunoSEQ multiplex PCR. This table has approximately 4,800 clones, roughly 95% appearing once. Source material: uninvolved lung tissue not adjacent to the tumor. The receptors originated from a human donor with non-small cell lung cancer. Both conserved end residues are part of each CDR3. The order of the fields is V gene, J gene, CDR3 protein.

v_call: TRBV6-5; j_call: TRBJ1-1; cdr3_aa: CASRPLKNTEAFF
v_call: TRBV18; j_call: TRBJ1-2; cdr3_aa: CASSGDSATRYGYTF
v_call: TRBV11-3; j_call: TRBJ1-3; cdr3_aa: CASSFSGQGSNTIYF
v_call: TRBV18; j_call: TRBJ2-7; cdr3_aa: CASSPNRVEQYF
v_call: TRBV5-1; j_call: TRBJ2-7; cdr3_aa: CASSPRAESSYEQYF
v_call: TRBV28; j_call: TRBJ2-4; cdr3_aa: CASSLFEMVAKNIQYF
v_call: TRBV2; j_call: TRBJ2-7; cdr3_aa: CASSGTNGYEQYF
v_call: TRBV7-6; j_call: TRBJ1-2; cdr3_aa: CASSSRDRGVYGYTF
v_call: TRBV19; j_call: TRBJ2-1; cdr3_aa: CASSMSLSANEQFF
v_call: TRBV11-3; j_call: TRBJ2-3; cdr3_aa: CASSLNPAESTDTQYF
v_call: TRBV11-3; j_call: TRBJ2-3; cdr3_aa: CASSLGQPTDTQYF
v_call: TRBV7-5; j_call: TRBJ2-3; cdr3_aa: CARSLPGLSTDTQYF
v_call: TRBV7-2; j_call: TRBJ2-3; cdr3_aa: CASSFTDPSTDTQYF
v_call: TRBV29-1; j_call: TRBJ1-1; cdr3_aa: CSVEDQLEAFF
v_call: TRBV5-1; j_call: TRBJ2-3; cdr3_aa: CASSLDIAGAGDTQYF
v_call: TRBV27; j_call: TRBJ1-1; cdr3_aa: CASSTDTGTNTEAFF
v_call: TRBV15; j_call: TRBJ1-3; cdr3_aa: CATSRDIVGPAGGNTIYF
v_call: TRBV19; j_call: TRBJ1-6; cdr3_aa: CASSIGSSSSPLHF
v_call: TRBV28; j_call: TRBJ2-2; cdr3_aa: CASSSHGNTGELFF
v_call: TRBV5-8; j_call: TRBJ2-5; cdr3_aa: CASSLDRGRETQYF
v_call: TRBV7-8; j_call: TRBJ1-1; cdr3_aa: CASSSSPYRGGSEAFF
v_call: TRBV29-1; j_call: TRBJ2-5; cdr3_aa: CSVEDPPETQYF
v_call: TRBV27; j_call: TRBJ2-2; cdr3_aa: CASSPRGQGRIGELFF
v_call: TRBV11-2; j_call: TRBJ1-6; cdr3_aa: CASSSGQTGPSPLHF
v_call: TRBV7-8; j_call: TRBJ2-2; cdr3_aa: CASSLPSRRQGANTGELFF
v_call: TRBV10-1; j_call: TRBJ1-1; cdr3_aa: CASGDGTNTEAFF
v_call: TRBV7-9; j_call: TRBJ2-5; cdr3_aa: CASSSPEQGQETQYF
v_call: TRBV11-1; j_call: TRBJ2-2; cdr3_aa: CASSPSWFGTGELFF
v_call: TRBV10-1; j_call: TRBJ1-4; cdr3_aa: CASSEQNRVGTNEKLFF
v_call: TRBV7-2; j_call: TRBJ1-4; cdr3_aa: CASSLKRIATNEKLFF
v_call: TRBV29-1; j_call: TRBJ1-4; cdr3_aa: CSVLGGQEDNEKLFF
v_call: TRBV10-2; j_call: TRBJ2-7; cdr3_aa: CAARAGDHLTYEQYF
v_call: TRBV7-3; j_call: TRBJ2-5; cdr3_aa: CASSSGQGGAETQYF
v_call: TRBV5-1; j_call: TRBJ1-4; cdr3_aa: CASRSTIETLGNEKLFF
v_call: TRBV4-2; j_call: TRBJ1-2; cdr3_aa: CASSQERTGGLGYTF
v_call: TRBV7-2; j_call: TRBJ2-5; cdr3_aa: CASSDTSGVETQYF
v_call: TRBV27; j_call: TRBJ2-3; cdr3_aa: CASSPGFSSTDTQYF
v_call: TRBV6-5; j_call: TRBJ1-3; cdr3_aa: CASSYAQGRENTIYF
v_call: TRBV2; j_call: TRBJ2-4; cdr3_aa: CASSEGRGRVYIQYF
v_call: TRBV10-1; j_call: TRBJ2-1; cdr3_aa: CASSDGQGDYNEQFF
v_call: TRBV10-1; j_call: TRBJ1-3; cdr3_aa: CASSRGISGNTIYF
v_call: TRBV6-1; j_call: TRBJ1-6; cdr3_aa: CASKKEHSYNSPLHF
v_call: TRBV10-2; j_call: TRBJ2-3; cdr3_aa: CASSVQGLAPTDTQYF
v_call: TRBV5-6; j_call: TRBJ2-2; cdr3_aa: CASSPDRYANTGELFF
v_call: TRBV7-2; j_call: TRBJ1-5; cdr3_aa: CASSSTDSNQPQHF
v_call: TRBV7-3; j_call: TRBJ2-1; cdr3_aa: CASSLSGSDEQFF
v_call: TRBV4-1; j_call: TRBJ1-5; cdr3_aa: CASSQDWAGWDIVNNQPQHF
v_call: TRBV5-1; j_call: TRBJ2-7; cdr3_aa: CASSLGQGLEQYF
v_call: TRBV9; j_call: TRBJ1-2; cdr3_aa: CASSVGSMGYGYTF
v_call: TRBV2; j_call: TRBJ2-2; cdr3_aa: CASSAGVGGSYTGELFF